This TCR beta chain was identified in a study of OX40 agonist ivuxolimab in advanced cancers. Blood samples were obtained at baseline, cycle 4 day 1, and cycle 7 day 1. Produced via immunoSEQ multiplex PCR; TCRdb's table is partial and in-frame only. This sample has about 25,000 clones, with around 85% found just once. The TCR sequence derives from an adult with an advanced solid tumor such as melanoma, head and neck, liver or kidney cancer. The sequencing here drew on CD4+ or CD8+ T cells sorted from blood, taken in a trial of the OX40 agonist ivuxolimab.

The CDR3 region is CASSQAGGGAYEQYF. CDR3 bases: TGCGCCAGCAGCCAAGCGGGAGGAGGTGCCTACGAGCAGTACTTC. V is TRBV4-1 and J is TRBJ2-7; 7 bases fit TRBD2. The germline V gene has CDR1 MGHRA and CDR2 YSYEKL. There are 15 residues in the CDR3. V trimming: 1 base; J trimming: 2 bases; junction bases outside the gene matches: 5.